These 25 T cell receptor beta chains were sequenced from one sample in a study of CD8+ T cells in alopecia areata listed by TCRdb under 2018. Cells from pooled mouse cutaneous lymph nodes were stained for CD4, CD8alpha, NKG2D, NKG2ACE and other markers and then sorted on a BD Influx. Preparation of the library involved the immunoSEQ multiplex PCR assay. To provide template for TCR sequencing, every sample had RNA extracted and reverse transcribed into cDNA. Imported from immuneACCESS, the table was reduced by TCRdb to in-frame sequences with V and J called. These copies leave out some clones; in studies compared against another copy, an unresolved V gene accounts for under half, and the cause of the remainder is not known. Here the sample lists about 6,000 clones, none seen once only. Less than 35% of the sample belongs to the ten largest clones. The specimen was CD8+ T cells sorted from a lymph node. These receptors were obtained from a C3H/HeJ mouse with alopecia areata. This strain is characterized by the MHC haplotype H2-k.

In its sample, this clone was seen many times. Genes and germline come from the mouse. The read terminates 4 residues before the CDR3 end, so the remaining end is supplied by the germline J gene. The gene calls are TRBV5 and TRBJ2-1; 9 bases line up with TRBD2. CDR3 size: 15 residues. Unmatched junction bases numbered 4, after V lost 4 bases and J lost 3 bases. Germline CDR1 reads LGHNA; CDR2 reads YNLKQL (reference sequence). CDR3 bases read: TGTGCCAGCAGCCCCCCCTGGGGGGGCTATGCT. This encodes CASSPPWGGYA. The complete CDR3 protein is CASSPPWGGYAEQFF.

Only a few counts were recorded for this clone. Germline and genes here are mouse. From the germline J gene comes the end of the CDR3, since the read stops 4 residues before it. This rearrangement joins TRBV31 to TRBJ2-7; 8 nucleotides line up with TRBD2. Per the germline V gene, CDR1 is GKSSPN and CDR2 is SITVG. V was clipped by 1 base and J by 1 base; unmatched bases: 3. The CDR3 loop spans 14 amino acids. CDR3 DNA (partial): TGTGCCTGGAGTCCTGGGGGGTGGTCCTAT. This gives the protein CAWSPGGWSY. From start to end, the CDR3 is CAWSPGGWSYEQYF.

This clone was picked up many times. The listed genes are named as in mouse. The read ends 4 residues before the CDR3 terminus; that terminus is restored from the germline J gene. The rearrangement uses TRBV16 and TRBJ2-3; TRBD1 agrees at 10 bases. This CDR3 region has 16 residues. Germline CDR1 and CDR2: SGHSA and FRNQAP. The trim removed 0 bases at V and 1 base at J, leaving 1 base unmatched. The sequenced CDR3 bases are TGTGCAAGCAGCTTAGAGACAGGGGGCCGTGCAGAA. It specifies CASSLETGGRAE. The complete CDR3 reads CASSLETGGRAETLYF.

In its sample, this clone was seen many times. Mouse germline and gene names are used. With the read ending 4 residues before the CDR3 end, the germline J gene is used to fill in that end. The J gene is TRBJ2-4, the V gene TRBV13-3, with D uncertain. The CDR3 is made up of 13 amino acids. Germline lookup yields CDR1 NNHDY and CDR2 SYVADS. The CDR3 here is CASSDAQKNTLYF. CDR3 DNA, as far as it was read: TGTGCCAGCAGTGATGCACAGAAAAAC. Variable domain in full (rest from reference TRBV13-3 and TRBJ2-4): EAAVTQSPRSKVAVTGGKVTLSCHQTNNHDYMYWYRQDTGHGLRLIHYSYVADSTEKGDIPDGYKASRPSQENFSLILELASLSQTAVYFCASSDAQKNTLYFGAGTRLSVL.

This clone was seen more than once but under ten times. These gene names are mouse names. The read ends 4 residues early relative to the CDR3; the germline J gene fills the gap. This chain uses TRBV19 with TRBJ2-3, with D possibly TRBD2 on 6 matching bases. The ends were cut back, 4 bases at V and 0 bases at J, with 15 bases in the middle. The V gene's germline CDR1 is FNHDT and CDR2 SITEND (reference sequence). CDR3 length: 16 amino acids. The part of the CDR3 DNA that was read is TGTGCCAGCAGTCTCGACTGGAGGACTAGTGCAGAA. Translated: CASSLDWRTSAE. From start to end, the CDR3 is CASSLDWRTSAETLYF.

This clone has a count of ten or more. Gene labels here are mouse ones. The read terminates 4 residues ahead of where the CDR3 ends, so the germline J gene completes it. The gene calls are TRBV13-3 and TRBJ2-5; 9 bases fit TRBD2. CDR1 and CDR2 (germline): NNHDY, SYVADS. The CDR3 sequence is 15 residues long. After removal of 3 bases from V and 1 base from J, the junction contained 3 bases not matched to a gene. The CDR3 protein is CASSAGGVYQDTQYF. The sequenced part of the CDR3 DNA is TGTGCCAGCAGTGCTGGGGGGGTGTACCAAGAC.

This clone has ten or more counts. The genes and germline here are from mouse. The DNA ends 4 residues before the CDR3 does, and the rest of the CDR3 is filled in from the germline J gene. This sequence joins TRBV29 and TRBJ1-2, with unresolved D. The CDR3 sequence is 13 residues long. V lost 2 bases and J 0 bases, leaving 4 bases between the germline ends. Per the germline V gene, CDR1 is MSHET and CDR2 is SYDVDS. The sequenced part of the CDR3 DNA is TGTGCTAGCAGTTTACAAGCAAACTCC. This encodes CASSLQANS. Given in full, the CDR3 is CASSLQANSDYTF.

This clone came up a few times. Genes and germline come from the mouse. The covered CDR3 bases are TGTGCCAGCAGCCAAGACACATAT. Encoded protein: CASSQDTY. The entire CDR3 is CASSQDTYEQYF. The chain joins TRBV2 to TRBJ2-7; D not certain. The read ends 4 residues shy of where the CDR3 ends; the end is completed using the germline J gene. Germline CDR1 and CDR2: LGHNA and YSYQKL. CDR3 length: 12 amino acids.

The sample holds a few counts of this clone. Here the gene names and germline are mouse. The DNA ends 4 residues before the CDR3 does, and the rest of the CDR3 is filled in from the germline J gene. The genes are TRBV31 and TRBJ2-7; a weak D match, TRBD1 (6 bases). This CDR3 contains 12 residues. The germline V gene encodes CDR1 GKSSPN and CDR2 SITVG. CDR3 amino acids: CAWSPQGDEQYF. The CDR3 DNA, read in part, is TGTGCCTGGAGTCCACAGGGAGAT.

This clone was seen at least ten times. Gene names refer to mouse genes. The missing CDR3 end, 4 residues past where the read stops, is filled in from the germline J gene. V is TRBV13-1 and J is TRBJ1-2; maybe TRBD1 (6 bases). V lost 2 bases, J lost 1 base, and 9 bases lay in between. The CDR3 has 14 residues. The V gene's germline CDR1 is NSHNY and CDR2 SYGAGN. The CDR3 bases that were read are TGTGCCAGCAGTGAAGGGGGACAAAACTCC. Amino acid sequence: CASSEGGQNS. The entire CDR3 is CASSEGGQNSDYTF.

This clone appeared a few times. Germline and genes: mouse. The read finishes 4 residues shy of the CDR3 end, and the germline J gene is used to complete it. The V call is TRBV13-3, the J call TRBJ2-7; 9 bases fit TRBD1. CDR1 is NNHDY and CDR2 is SYVADS in the germline V gene. The CDR3 sequence is 14 residues long. Incomplete CDR3 DNA: TGTGCCAGCAGTGACGGGACAGGGTTGTAT. The encoded protein is CASSDGTGLY. The full CDR3 sequence reads CASSDGTGLYEQYF.

As for this clone: Gene labels here are mouse ones. Coverage ceases 4 residues before the CDR3 finishes, and the germline J gene fills in the end. J is TRBJ2-7 and V is TRBV5, with 7 bases that match TRBD2. In germline, CDR1 is LGHNA, CDR2 YNLKQL (reference sequence). The CDR3 extends over 13 amino acids. This chain's CDR3 is CASSLRLGYEQYF. The CDR3 DNA, read in part, is TGTGCCAGCAGCCTTCGACTGGGTTAT.

With regard to this clone: The gene names here belong to mouse. The CDR3 protein is CAWSSGQQDTQYF. The sequenced part of the CDR3 DNA is TGTGCCTGGAGTTCGGGACAGCAAGAC. J is TRBJ2-5 and V is TRBV31; 7 bases align to TRBD1. With the read ending 4 residues before the CDR3 end, the germline J gene is used to fill in that end. Germline-derived CDR1 and CDR2 are GKSSPN and SITVG. V was clipped by 2 bases and J by 3 bases; unmatched bases: 2. The CDR3 sequence is 13 residues long.

This clone turned up a few times. Genes here carry mouse names. The read ends 4 residues early relative to the CDR3; the germline J gene fills the gap. V usage is TRBV5 and J usage is TRBJ2-5; 8 nucleotides agree with TRBD1. Germline CDR1 is LGHNA and CDR2 is YNLKQL (reference sequence). CDR3 size: 15 residues. Losses at the gene ends were 4 bases for V and 3 bases for J; bases not matched to a gene: 6. The CDR3 DNA, read in part, is TGTGCCAGCAGCCCCGGACAGGGAGGACAAGAC. This sequence encodes CASSPGQGGQD. The full CDR3 sequence reads CASSPGQGGQDTQYF.

By share, this clone ranks as medium-sized. Gene names denote mouse genes. The sequence runs out 4 residues before the end of the CDR3; the remainder is reconstructed from the germline J gene. This sequence joins TRBV13-2 and TRBJ2-2; TRBD1 agrees at 12 bases. V was pared by 5 bases and J by 4 bases, with 3 bases of the junction left unmatched. Germline loops: CDR1 NNHNN, CDR2 SYGAGS (reference sequence). CDR3 length equals 15 residues. The sequenced part of the CDR3 DNA is TGTGCCAGCGGGGGGACAGGGGGCGTCACCGGG. This encodes CASGGTGGVTG. The entire CDR3 protein reads CASGGTGGVTGQLYF.

The sample holds many counts of this clone. A read error is possible here, since a much larger clone lies one base away. Gene names refer to mouse genes. The read terminates 4 residues before the CDR3 end, so the remaining end is supplied by the germline J gene. V and J are TRBV13-3 and TRBJ1-1, with unresolved D. This CDR3 region has 12 residues. The V and J ends lost 1 base and 3 bases respectively, with 4 bases between them. The V gene's germline CDR1 is NNHDY and CDR2 SYVADS. CDR3 loop: CASSDTDTEVFF. Partial CDR3 DNA: TGTGCCAGCAGTGATACAGACACA.

Turning to this clone: The genes and germline here are from mouse. Read coverage stops 4 residues before the CDR3 terminus; the germline J gene supplies the remainder. The gene calls are TRBV1 and TRBJ2-5; 9 bases map to TRBD2. This CDR3 spans 14 amino acids. Per the germline V gene, CDR1 is NSQYPW and CDR2 is LRSPGD (reference sequence). CDR3 bases read: TGCACCTGCAGTGGGACTGGGGTGGAAGAC. It codes for CTCSGTGVED. The whole CDR3 reads CTCSGTGVEDTQYF.

This clone was seen many times. The gene names here belong to mouse. The CDR3 extends 4 residues past the end of the read, so its final part is completed from the germline J gene. The chain employs TRBV13-3 and TRBJ2-4, with TRBD2 identical over 8 bases. Germline V gene lookup returns CDR1 NNHDY and CDR2 SYVADS. CDR3 length equals 13 residues. V lost 5 bases, J lost 1 base, and 0 bases stayed unmatched. CDR3 DNA (partial): TGTGCCAGCAGGGACTGGGGTCAAAAC. The encoded protein is CASRDWGQN. The whole CDR3 protein reads CASRDWGQNTLYF.

As regards this clone: Gene names and germline match the mouse. The CDR3 end lies 4 residues beyond the end of the read and is filled in from the germline J gene. This sequence joins TRBV19 and TRBJ2-2; D perhaps matches TRBD1 (6 bases). Germline V gene data show CDR1 as FNHDT and CDR2 as SITEND (reference sequence). This CDR3 has 14 amino acids. The V end lost 2 bases, the J end lost 2 bases, and 7 bases lay between the germline ends. Here the CDR3 reads CASSITGNTGQLYF. CDR3 DNA (partial): TGTGCCAGCAGTATCACAGGGAACACCGGG.

This clone showed up just a few times. Genes and germline are mouse. The CDR3 end lies 4 residues beyond the end of the read and is filled in from the germline J gene. The chain combines TRBV13-2 with TRBJ2-5, with 10 bases that match TRBD2. This CDR3 spans 16 amino acids. Looked up from germline, CDR1 is NNHNN and CDR2 is SYGAGS (reference sequence). Incomplete CDR3 DNA: TGTGCCAGCGGTGATGGTTCTGGGGGGGCGCCAGAC. It specifies CASGDGSGGAPD. The CDR3 in full is CASGDGSGGAPDTQYF.

This clone was counted only a few times. Mouse germline and gene names are used. The read ends 4 residues shy of where the CDR3 ends; the end is completed using the germline J gene. This chain uses TRBV5 with TRBJ2-2, with 7 bases identical to TRBD2. V lost 3 bases, J lost 1 base, and 8 bases stayed unmatched. This CDR3 has 17 residues. Per the germline V gene, CDR1 is LGHNA and CDR2 is YNLKQL (reference sequence). The DNA read from the CDR3 is TGTGCCAGCAGCCACCCCCCACTGGGGCGAAACACCGGG. Translating gives CASSHPPLGRNTG. The complete CDR3 protein is CASSHPPLGRNTGQLYF.

This clone appeared a few times. Mouse gene names and germline throughout. CDR3 amino acids: CASSQDRDNSPLYF. CDR3 DNA (partial): TGTGCCAGCAGCCAAGACAGGGATAATTCGCCC. V and J are TRBV2 and TRBJ1-6, with a tentative D call TRBD1 (5 bases). The read gets to within 3 residues of the CDR3 end, and the germline J gene fills in the rest. TRBJ1-6 belongs to the ORF category, with a function that is uncertain. The CDR3 is 14 residues long. The ends were cut back, 0 bases at V and 5 bases at J, with 5 bases in the middle. Germline V gives CDR1 LGHNA, CDR2 YSYQKL.

This clone was observed a few times. Gene labels here are mouse ones. The DNA ends 4 residues before the CDR3 does, and the rest of the CDR3 is filled in from the germline J gene. The V gene is TRBV30, the J gene TRBJ2-3; 9 bases map to TRBD1. The CDR3 extends over 14 amino acids. V lost 5 bases to trimming and J lost 0 bases; unmatched junction nucleotides: 3. Germline V gene sequence: CDR1 SQVVS, CDR2 ANEGSEA. The CDR3 sequence: CSSLQGASAETLYF. Partial CDR3 DNA: TGTAGTTCTCTACAGGGGGCTAGTGCAGAA. Full variable domain (outside the CDR3, taken from reference TRBV30 and TRBJ2-3): SVLLYQKPNRDICQSGTSLKIQCVADSQVVSMFWYQQFQEQSLMLMATANEGSEATYESGFTKDKFPISRPNLTFSTLTVNNARPGDSSIYFCSSLQGASAETLYFGSGTRLTVL.

The sample holds many counts of this clone. Gene names denote mouse genes. Sequencing ends 4 residues short of the CDR3 end; the germline J gene provides the rest. The chain is built from TRBV13-3 and TRBJ1-1, with D possibly matching TRBD1 (5 bases). The V gene's germline CDR1 is NNHDY and CDR2 SYVADS. This CDR3 contains 13 residues. Trimming cost V 2 bases and J 3 bases, with 8 bases left between them. CDR3 sequence: CASSEIRDTEVFF. CDR3 DNA, as far as it was read: TGTGCCAGCAGTGAAATCAGGGACACA.

Ten or more counts support this clone. Here the gene names and germline are mouse. Coverage ceases 4 residues before the CDR3 finishes, and the germline J gene fills in the end. The chain combines TRBV31 with TRBJ2-7, with 7 positions matching TRBD2. The V gene end was trimmed by 1 base and the J gene end by 0 bases; junction bases not matched to a gene: 3. This CDR3 is 14 amino acids long. The germline V gene encodes CDR1 GKSSPN and CDR2 SITVG. CDR3 DNA, as far as it was read: TGTGCCTGGAGTCCTGGGGGATTCTCCTAT. It is translated as CAWSPGGFSY. From start to end, the CDR3 is CAWSPGGFSYEQYF.